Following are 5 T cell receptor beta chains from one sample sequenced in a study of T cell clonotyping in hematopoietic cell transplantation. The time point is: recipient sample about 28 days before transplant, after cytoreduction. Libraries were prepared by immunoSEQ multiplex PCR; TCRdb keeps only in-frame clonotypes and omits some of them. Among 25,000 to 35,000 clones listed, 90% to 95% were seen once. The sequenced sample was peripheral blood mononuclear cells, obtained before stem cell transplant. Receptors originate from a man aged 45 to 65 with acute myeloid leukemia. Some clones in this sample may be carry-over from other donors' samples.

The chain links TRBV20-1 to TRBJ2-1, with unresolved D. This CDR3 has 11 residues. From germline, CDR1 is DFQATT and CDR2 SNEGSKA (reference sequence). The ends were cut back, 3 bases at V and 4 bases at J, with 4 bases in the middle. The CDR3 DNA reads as TGCAGTGCTAGGGGTTACAATGAGCAGTTCTTC. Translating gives CSARGYNEQFF.

CDR3 loop: CASSLYDRFQETQYF. In nucleotides, the CDR3 is TGTGCCAGCAGTTTATATGACAGATTCCAAGAGACCCAGTACTTC. V is TRBV28 and J is TRBJ2-5; the D gene is possibly TRBD1 (5 bases). Trimming took off 1 base at V and 1 base at J, with 10 bases between the two ends. The length of the CDR3 is 15 residues. The germline V gene encodes CDR1 MDHEN and CDR2 SYDVKM.

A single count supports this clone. The CDR3 DNA sequence: TGTGCCAGCAGCTTAGAGGCAGGGCCGGAGACCCAGTACTTC. This codes for CASSLEAGPETQYF. The V and J genes are TRBV7-2 and TRBJ2-5; D perhaps matches TRBD1 (5 bases). V was shortened by 1 base and J by 5 bases, with 11 bases between the two germline ends. CDR1 and CDR2 from the germline V gene are SGHTA and FQGNSA. The CDR3 is made up of 14 amino acids.

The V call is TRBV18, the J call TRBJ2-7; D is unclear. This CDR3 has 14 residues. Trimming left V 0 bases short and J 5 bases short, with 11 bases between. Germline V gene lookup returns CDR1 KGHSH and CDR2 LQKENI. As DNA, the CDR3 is TGTGCCAGCTCACCACCCCAAAGAGTCCACGAGCAGTACTTC. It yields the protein CASSPPQRVHEQYF.

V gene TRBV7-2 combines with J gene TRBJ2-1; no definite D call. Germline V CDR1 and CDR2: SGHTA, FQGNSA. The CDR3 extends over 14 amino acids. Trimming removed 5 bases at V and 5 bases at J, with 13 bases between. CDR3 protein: CASSITHWNNEQFF. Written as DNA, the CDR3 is TGTGCCAGCAGCATAACCCACTGGAACAATGAGCAGTTCTTC.